This record concerns one T cell receptor (beta chain) sequence. Its antigen remains unknown. The data originate from a study of T cell responses to AZD1222 COVID-19 vaccine. Study-wide background: Pooled samples include second doses given at about 4 or 12 weeks.

Sequencing was performed with immunoSEQ multiplex PCR; in TCRdb, only in-frame clones are kept and a portion is missing. The table records around 77,000 clones, approximately 90% of them present only once. Study-level points and caveats: Just 6 or 7 people given AZD1222 tested seropositive at baseline. Breadth and depth of Spike-specific TCRs rose after two AZD1222 doses.

Germline V gene lookup returns CDR1 SEHNR and CDR2 FQNEAQ (reference sequence). V lost 1 base and J 5 bases, leaving 14 bases between the germline ends. The CDR3 runs to 15 residues. Specimen: peripheral blood, collected on day 0 of AZD1222 vaccination. This chain links TRBV7-9 with TRBJ1-1; the D gene is possibly TRBD1 (6 bases). This sequence originates from an adult in good health. For the CDR3, the DNA is TGTGCCAGCAGCTTAGAAGCTACAGGGTGGACTGAAGCTTTCTTT. Translating it yields CASSLEATGWTEAFF.